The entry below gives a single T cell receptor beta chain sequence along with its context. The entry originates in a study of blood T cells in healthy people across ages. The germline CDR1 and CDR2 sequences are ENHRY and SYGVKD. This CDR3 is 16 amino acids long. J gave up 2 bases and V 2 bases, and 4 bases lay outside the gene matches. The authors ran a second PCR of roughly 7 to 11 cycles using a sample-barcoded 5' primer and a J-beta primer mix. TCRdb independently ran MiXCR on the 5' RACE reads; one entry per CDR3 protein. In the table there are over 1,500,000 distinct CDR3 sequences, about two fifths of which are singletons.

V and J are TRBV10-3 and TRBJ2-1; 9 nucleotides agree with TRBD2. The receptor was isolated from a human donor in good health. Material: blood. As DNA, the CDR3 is TGTGCCATCAGTGAGGGGAGCGGGGGGACCTACAATGAGCAGTTCTTC. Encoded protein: CAISEGSGGTYNEQFF.